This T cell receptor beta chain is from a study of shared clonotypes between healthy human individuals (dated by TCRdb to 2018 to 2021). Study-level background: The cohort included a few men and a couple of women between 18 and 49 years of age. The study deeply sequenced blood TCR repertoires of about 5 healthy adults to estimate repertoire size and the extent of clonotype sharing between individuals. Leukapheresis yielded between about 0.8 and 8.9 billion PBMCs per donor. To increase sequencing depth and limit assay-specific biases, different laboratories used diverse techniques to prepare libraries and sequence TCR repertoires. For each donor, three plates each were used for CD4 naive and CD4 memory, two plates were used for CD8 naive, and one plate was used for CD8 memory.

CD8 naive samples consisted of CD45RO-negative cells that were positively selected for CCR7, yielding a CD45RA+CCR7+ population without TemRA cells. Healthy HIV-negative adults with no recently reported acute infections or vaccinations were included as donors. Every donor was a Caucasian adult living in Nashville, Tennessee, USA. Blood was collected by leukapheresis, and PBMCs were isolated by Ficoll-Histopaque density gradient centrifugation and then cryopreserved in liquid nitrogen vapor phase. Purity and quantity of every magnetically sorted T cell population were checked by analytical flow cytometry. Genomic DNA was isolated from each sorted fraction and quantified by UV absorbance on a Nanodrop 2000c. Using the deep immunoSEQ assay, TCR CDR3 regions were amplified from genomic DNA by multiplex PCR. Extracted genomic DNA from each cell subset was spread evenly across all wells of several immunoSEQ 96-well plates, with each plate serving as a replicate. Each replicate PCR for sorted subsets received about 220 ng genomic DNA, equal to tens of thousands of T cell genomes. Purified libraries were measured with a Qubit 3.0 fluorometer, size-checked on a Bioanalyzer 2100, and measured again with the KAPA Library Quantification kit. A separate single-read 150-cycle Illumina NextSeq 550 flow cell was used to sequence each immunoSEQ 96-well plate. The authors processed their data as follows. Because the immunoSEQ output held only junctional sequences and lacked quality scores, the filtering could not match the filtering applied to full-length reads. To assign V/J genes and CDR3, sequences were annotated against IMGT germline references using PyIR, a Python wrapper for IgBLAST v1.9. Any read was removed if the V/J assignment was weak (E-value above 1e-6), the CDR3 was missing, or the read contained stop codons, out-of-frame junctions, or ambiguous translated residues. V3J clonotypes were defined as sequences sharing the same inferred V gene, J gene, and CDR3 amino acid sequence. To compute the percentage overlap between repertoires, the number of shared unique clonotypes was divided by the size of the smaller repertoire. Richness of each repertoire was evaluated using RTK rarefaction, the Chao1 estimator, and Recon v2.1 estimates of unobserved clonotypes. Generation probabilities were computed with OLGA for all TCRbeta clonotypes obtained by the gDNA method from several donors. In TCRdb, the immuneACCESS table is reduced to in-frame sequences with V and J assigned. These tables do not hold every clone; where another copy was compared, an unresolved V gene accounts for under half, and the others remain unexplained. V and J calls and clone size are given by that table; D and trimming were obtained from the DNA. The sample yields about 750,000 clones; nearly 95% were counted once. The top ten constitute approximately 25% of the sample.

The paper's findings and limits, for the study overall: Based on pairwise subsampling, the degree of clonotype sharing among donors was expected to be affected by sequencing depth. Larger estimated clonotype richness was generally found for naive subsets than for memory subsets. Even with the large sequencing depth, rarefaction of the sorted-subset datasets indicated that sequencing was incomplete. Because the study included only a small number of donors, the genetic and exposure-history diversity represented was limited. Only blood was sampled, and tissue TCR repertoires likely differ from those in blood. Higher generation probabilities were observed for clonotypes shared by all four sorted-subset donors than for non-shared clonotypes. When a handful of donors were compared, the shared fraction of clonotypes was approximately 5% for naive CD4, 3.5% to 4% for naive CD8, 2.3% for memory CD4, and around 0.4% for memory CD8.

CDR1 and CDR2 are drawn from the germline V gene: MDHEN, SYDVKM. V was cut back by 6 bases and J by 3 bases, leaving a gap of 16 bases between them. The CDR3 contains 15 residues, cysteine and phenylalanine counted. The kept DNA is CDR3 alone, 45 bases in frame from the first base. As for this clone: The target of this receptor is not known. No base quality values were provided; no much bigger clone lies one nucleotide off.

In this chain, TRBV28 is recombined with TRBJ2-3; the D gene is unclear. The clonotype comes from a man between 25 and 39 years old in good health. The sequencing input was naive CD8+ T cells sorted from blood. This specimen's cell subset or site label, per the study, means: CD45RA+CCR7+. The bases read TGTGCCAGCAGCTCGCTGGCGGCGAATACAGATACGCAGTATTTT. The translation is CASSSLAANTDTQYF.